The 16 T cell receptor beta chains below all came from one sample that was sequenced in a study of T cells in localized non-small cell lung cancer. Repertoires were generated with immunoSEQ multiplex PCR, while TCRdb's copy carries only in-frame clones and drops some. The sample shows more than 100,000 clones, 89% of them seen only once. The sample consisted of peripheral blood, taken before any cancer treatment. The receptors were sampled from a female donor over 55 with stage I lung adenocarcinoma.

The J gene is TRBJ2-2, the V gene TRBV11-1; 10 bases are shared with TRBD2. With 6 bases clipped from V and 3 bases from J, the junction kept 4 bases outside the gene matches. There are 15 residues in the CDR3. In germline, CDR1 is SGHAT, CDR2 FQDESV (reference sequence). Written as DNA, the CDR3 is TGTGCCAGCAGGAAAGCGGGAGGGGACACCGGGGAGCTGTTTTTT. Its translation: CASRKAGGDTGELFF.

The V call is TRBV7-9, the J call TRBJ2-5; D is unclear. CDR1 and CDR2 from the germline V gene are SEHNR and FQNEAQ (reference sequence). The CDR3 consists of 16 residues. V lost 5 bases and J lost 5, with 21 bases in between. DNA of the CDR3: TGTGCCAGCAGCCCCTCTACGGGCTTTGGGCTTGAGACCCAGTACTTC. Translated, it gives CASSPSTGFGLETQYF.

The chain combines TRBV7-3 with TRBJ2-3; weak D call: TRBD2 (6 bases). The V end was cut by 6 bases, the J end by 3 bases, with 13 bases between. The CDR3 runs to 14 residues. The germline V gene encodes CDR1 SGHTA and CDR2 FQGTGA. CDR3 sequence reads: CASSLRGGTDTQYF. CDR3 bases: TGTGCCAGCAGTTTGCGGGGTGGGACAGATACGCAGTATTTT. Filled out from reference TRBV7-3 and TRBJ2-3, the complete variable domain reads GAGVSQTPSNKVTEKGKYVELRCDPISGHTALYWYRQSLGQGPEFLIYFQGTGAADDSGLPNDRFFAVRPEGSVSTLKIQRTERGDSAVYLCASSLRGGTDTQYFGPGTRLTVL.

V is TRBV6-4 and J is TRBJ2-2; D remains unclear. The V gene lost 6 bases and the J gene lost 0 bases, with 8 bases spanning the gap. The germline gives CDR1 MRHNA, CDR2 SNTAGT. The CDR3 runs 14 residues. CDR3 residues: CASSASANTGELFF. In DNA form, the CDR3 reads TGTGCCAGCAGCGCATCCGCGAACACCGGGGAGCTGTTTTTT.

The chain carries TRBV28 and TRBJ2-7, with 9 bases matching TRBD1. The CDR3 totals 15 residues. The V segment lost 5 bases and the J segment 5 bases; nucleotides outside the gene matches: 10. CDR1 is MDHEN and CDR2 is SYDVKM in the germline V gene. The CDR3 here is CASSAPGQGSHEQYF. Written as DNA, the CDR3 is TGTGCCAGCAGTGCACCGGGACAGGGTTCCCACGAGCAGTACTTC. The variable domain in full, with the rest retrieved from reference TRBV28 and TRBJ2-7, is DVKVTQSSRYLVKRTGEKVFLECVQDMDHENMFWYRQDPGLGLRLIYFSYDVKMKEKGDIPEGYSVSREKKERFSLILESASTNQTSMYLCASSAPGQGSHEQYFGPGTRLTVT.

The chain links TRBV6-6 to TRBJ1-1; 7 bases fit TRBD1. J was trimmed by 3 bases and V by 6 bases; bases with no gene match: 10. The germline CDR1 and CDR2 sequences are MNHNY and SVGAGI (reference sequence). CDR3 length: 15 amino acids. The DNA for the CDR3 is TGTGCCAGCAGCGACCCGACAGGGAGCCACACTGAAGCTTTCTTT. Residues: CASSDPTGSHTEAFF.

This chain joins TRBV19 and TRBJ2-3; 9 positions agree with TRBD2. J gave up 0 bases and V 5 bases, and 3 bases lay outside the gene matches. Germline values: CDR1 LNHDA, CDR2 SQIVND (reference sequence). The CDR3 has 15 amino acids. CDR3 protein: CASSRAGGSTDTQYF. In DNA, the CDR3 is TGTGCCAGTAGTCGGGCGGGAGGGAGCACAGATACGCAGTATTTT.

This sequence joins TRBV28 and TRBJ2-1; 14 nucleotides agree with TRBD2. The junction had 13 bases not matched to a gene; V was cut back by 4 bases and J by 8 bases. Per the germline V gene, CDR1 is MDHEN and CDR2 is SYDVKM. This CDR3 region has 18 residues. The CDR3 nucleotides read TGTGCCAGCAGTTCCATAGGCGGGACTAGCGGGAGATTCTATGAGCAGTTCTTC. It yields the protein CASSSIGGTSGRFYEQFF.

CDR3 coding DNA: TGTGCCAGCAGCCCACCCCAGGATCAGCCCCAGCATTTT. Protein: CASSPPQDQPQHF. V usage is TRBV27 and J usage is TRBJ1-5; D not certain. The V end lost 6 bases, the J end lost 5 bases, and 11 bases lay between the germline ends. Looked up from germline, CDR1 is MNHEY and CDR2 is SMNVEV (reference sequence). This CDR3 is 13 amino acids long.

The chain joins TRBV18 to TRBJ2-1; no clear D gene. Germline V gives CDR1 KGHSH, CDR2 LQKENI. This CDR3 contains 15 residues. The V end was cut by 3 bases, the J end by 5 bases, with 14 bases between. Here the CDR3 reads CASSPSLGVNNEQFF. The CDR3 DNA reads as TGTGCCAGCTCACCTTCGCTTGGCGTTAACAATGAGCAGTTCTTC.

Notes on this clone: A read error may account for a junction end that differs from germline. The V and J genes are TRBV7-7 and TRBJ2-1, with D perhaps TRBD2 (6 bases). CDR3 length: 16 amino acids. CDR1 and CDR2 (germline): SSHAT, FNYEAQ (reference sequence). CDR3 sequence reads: CASSLGAGLSYNEQFF. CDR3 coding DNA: TGTGCTAGCAGCTTAGGGGCGGGGCTCTCCTACAATGAGCAGTTCTTC.

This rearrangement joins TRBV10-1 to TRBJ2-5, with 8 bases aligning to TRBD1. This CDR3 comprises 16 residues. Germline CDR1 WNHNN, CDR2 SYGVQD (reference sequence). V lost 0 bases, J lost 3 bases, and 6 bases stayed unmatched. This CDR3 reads CASSESRAGGKETQYF. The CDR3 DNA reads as TGCGCCAGCAGTGAGTCAAGGGCAGGGGGCAAAGAGACCCAGTACTTC.

CDR3 sequence (DNA): TGTGCCAGCTCAAAGATGAGGGAGGCGGCCGGGGAGCTGTTTTTT. It is translated as CASSKMREAAGELFF. The chain is built from TRBV18 and TRBJ2-2, with D perhaps matching TRBD2 (6 bases). In germline, CDR1 is KGHSH, CDR2 LQKENI. The CDR3 covers 15 residues. V gave up 5 bases and J gave up 6 bases, with 16 bases separating them.

The CDR3 nucleotides read TGCAGCCCCTCGGGGCGAAGACCAGATACGCAGTATTTT. This sequence encodes CSPSGRRPDTQYF. The chain is built from TRBV29-1 and TRBJ2-3; D is tentatively TRBD1 or TRBD2 (5 bases each). V was shortened by 8 bases and J by 4 bases, with 16 bases between the two germline ends. This CDR3 has 13 residues. Germline V CDR1 and CDR2: SQVTM, ANQGSEA.

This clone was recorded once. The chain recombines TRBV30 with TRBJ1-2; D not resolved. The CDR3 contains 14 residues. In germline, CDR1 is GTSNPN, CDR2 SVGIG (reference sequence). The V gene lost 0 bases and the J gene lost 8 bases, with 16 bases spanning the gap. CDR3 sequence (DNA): TGTGCCTGGAGTGTTCCCCCTGCGAGAGGGGGCTACACCTTC. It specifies CAWSVPPARGGYTF.

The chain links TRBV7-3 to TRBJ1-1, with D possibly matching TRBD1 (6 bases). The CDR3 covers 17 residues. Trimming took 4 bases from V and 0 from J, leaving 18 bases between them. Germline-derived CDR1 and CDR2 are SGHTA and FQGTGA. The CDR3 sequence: CASSSKPVPGVNTEAFF. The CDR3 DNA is TGTGCCAGCAGCTCCAAACCGGTCCCAGGGGTGAACACTGAAGCTTTCTTT.